This TCR beta chain was recorded in a study of cytomegalovirus exposure and HLA in healthy donors. The PCR made use of 60 Vbeta and 13 Jbeta primers. The method was immunoSEQ multiplex PCR; TCRdb's version includes in-frame clones alone and lacks a portion of them. The sample has around 140,000 clones, 55% to 75% seen once. CDR3 length: 16 amino acids. Trimming pared 6 bases from V and 3 bases from J, leaving 19 bases between. Germline loops: CDR1 SGHDT, CDR2 YYEEEE. The sequence derives from a man in his fifties in good health and CMV-seropositive. The specimen was PBMCs. This sequence joins TRBV5-6 and TRBJ2-1; D is possibly TRBD2 (6 bases). DNA of the CDR3: TGTGCCAGCAACCCGGTTGACCCAGCGGGCTACAATGAGCAGTTCTTC. This codes for CASNPVDPAGYNEQFF.